This T cell receptor (beta chain) emerged from a study of siplizumab effects on memory and regulatory T cells. Points from the study as a whole: A major contribution to the alloresponse seemed to be made by naive T cells, which seemed more diverse than memory cells.

This table comes from immunoSEQ multiplex PCR, and its TCRdb copy is limited to in-frame clones, with some not included. Among roughly 100,000 clones, approximately 94% were seen once, and the ten largest hold over 5%. In the case of this clone: Its antigen is undetermined.

The germline V gene encodes CDR1 LNHNV and CDR2 YYDKDF (reference sequence). The CDR3 spans 16 residues. Trimming took 4 bases from V and 4 from J; bases not matched to a gene: 12. The chain links TRBV15 to TRBJ1-2; 7 positions agree with TRBD1. The TCR sequence derives from a human donor in good health. The specimen was CD8+ T cells sorted from blood. CDR3 in amino acids: CATSTLGQSAAYGYTF. CDR3 bases: TGTGCCACCAGCACCTTGGGACAGTCAGCGGCCTATGGCTACACCTTC.